This record looks at one TCR beta chain sequence and its context. This CDR3 contains 15 residues. The germline V gene has CDR1 MNHEY and CDR2 SVGEGT. Trimming took off 5 bases at V and 4 bases at J, with 17 bases between the two ends. The assay was immunoSEQ multiplex PCR, and TCRdb's table has in-frame clones only and misses some. The sample comprises 130,000 to 150,000 clones, 88% of which are singletons, and roughly a tenth rests with the top ten. The data originate from a study of blood T cell repertoires in COVID-19. Study overall: The samples span acute and convalescent COVID-19 from the United States, Italy and Spain.

This TCR derives from a man in his forties or fifties with active or convalescent COVID-19. The chain is built from TRBV6-2 or TRBV6-3 and TRBJ1-2, with TRBD1 as a possible D gene (6 bases). The sample comprised peripheral blood. DNA of the CDR3: TGTGCCAGCAGTCAAACAGGGTCTACGGGCTATGGCTACACCTTC. Its translation is CASSQTGSTGYGYTF.